The text below deals with one T cell receptor (beta chain). This record belongs to a study of blood T cell repertoires in COVID-19. Germline values: CDR1 KGHSH, CDR2 LQKENI. V lost 6 bases, J lost 3 bases, and 9 bases lay in between. This CDR3 has 13 residues. The protocol was immunoSEQ multiplex PCR, while the TCRdb copy is restricted to in-frame clones and leaves out a portion. The repertoire holds over 35,000 clones, with about 90% as singletons. This receptor was identified in a man in his fifties or sixties with active COVID-19. Specimen: peripheral blood. J is TRBJ2-1 and V is TRBV18, with a weak D call TRBD2 (5 bases). The CDR3 reads CASSPRDYNEQFF. As DNA, the CDR3 is TGTGCCAGCTCCCCGAGGGACTACAATGAGCAGTTCTTC.